This T cell receptor beta chain was found in a study of blood T cell repertoires in COVID-19. Turning to the study itself: The origin of the acute and convalescent COVID-19 samples was the United States, Italy and Spain.

The assay was immunoSEQ multiplex PCR, and TCRdb's table has in-frame clones only and misses some. The table has approximately 160,000 clones, roughly nine tenths seen once; the top ten hold approximately 0.5%. The J segment lost 2 bases and the V segment lost 8 bases, leaving 9 bases of the junction unmatched. The germline CDR1 and CDR2 sequences are SGHRS and YFSETQ. This CDR3 has 16 residues. The TCR sequence derives from a man aged 45-60 years with acute or convalescent COVID-19. The sequenced sample was peripheral blood. V is TRBV5-1 and J is TRBJ2-3; 12 bases fit TRBD2. DNA for the CDR3: TGCGCCAGTAGACTAGCGGGGGAGCCTCTCACAGATACGCAGTATTTT. It specifies CASRLAGEPLTDTQYF.